This entry lists 10 T cell receptor beta chains sequenced from one sample in a study of T cell changes during pregnancy in multiple sclerosis (dated by TCRdb to about 2019). Libraries were built with the immunoSEQ multiplex PCR assay. TCRdb retrieved this table from immuneACCESS and kept in-frame rearrangements only. Not all clones are present; in checked studies, unresolved V genes account for under half, and no reason is known for the remainder. Across this sample there are some 28,000 clones, with about 89% seen only once. The ten largest account for approximately 3.8% of the sample. Specimen: CD4+ T cells from peripheral blood mononuclear cells, collected in the first trimester of pregnancy. Every receptor here comes from a female donor in good health, enrolled as a control in a pregnancy study.

The table lists this clone with a count of one. The chain is built from TRBV28 and TRBJ1-4; tentative D call: TRBD1 (5 bases). The CDR3 length is 17 residues. Germline V CDR1 and CDR2: MDHEN, SYDVKM. Trimming shortened V by 3 bases and J by 0 bases, and 14 bases separated the two germline ends. This CDR3 is CASSLGWGSSTNEKLFF. In nucleotides, the CDR3 is TGTGCCAGCAGTTTGGGCTGGGGCAGCTCAACTAATGAAAAACTGTTTTTT.

J is TRBJ1-5 and V is TRBV4-2; 8 bases are shared with TRBD1. This CDR3 contains 15 residues. V trimming: 4 bases; J trimming: 3 bases; junction bases outside the gene matches: 5. Germline lookup yields CDR1 LGHNA and CDR2 YNFKEQ. CDR3 residues: CASSPTDRDNQPQHF. As DNA, the CDR3 is TGTGCCAGCAGCCCTACGGACAGGGACAATCAGCCCCAGCATTTT.

The genes are TRBV28 and TRBJ2-7; 8 bases match TRBD1. CDR1 MDHEN and CDR2 SYDVKM come from the germline V gene. This CDR3 has 22 amino acids. The trim removed 4 bases at V and 3 bases at J, leaving 29 bases unmatched. The CDR3 DNA sequence: TGTGCCAGCAGTTATCACCGGAACAGCCCCGGTGGGACAGGTTATCGCGGCTACGAGCAGTACTTC. Encoded protein: CASSYHRNSPGGTGYRGYEQYF. Based on the CDR3 plus reference TRBV28 and TRBJ2-7, the full variable domain is DVKVTQSSRYLVKRTGEKVFLECVQDMDHENMFWYRQDPGLGLRLIYFSYDVKMKEKGDIPEGYSVSREKKERFSLILESASTNQTSMYLCASSYHRNSPGGTGYRGYEQYFGPGTRLTVT.

The genes are TRBV2 and TRBJ2-3; 11 nucleotides align to TRBD2. V gave up 4 bases and J gave up 5 bases; unmatched junction bases: 8. Germline V gene lookup returns CDR1 SNHLY and CDR2 FYNNEI. The CDR3 has 16 amino acids. The CDR3 reads CASSAASGGRGDTQYF. The CDR3, as DNA: TGTGCCAGCAGTGCGGCTAGCGGGGGGCGGGGAGATACGCAGTATTTT.

The V call is TRBV28, the J call TRBJ1-2; maybe TRBD1 (5 bases). The CDR3 contains 15 residues. The V end lost 5 bases, the J end lost 5 bases, and 18 bases lay between the germline ends. Germline CDR1 reads MDHEN; CDR2 reads SYDVKM. Here the CDR3 DNA reads TGTGCCAGCAGTCTGAATCTCCAGGGAGGGTATGGCTACACCTTC. It codes for CASSLNLQGGYGYTF.

The chain uses TRBV5-6 and TRBJ2-3; D possibly corresponds to TRBD2 (5 bases). Trimming shortened V by 3 bases and J by 2 bases, and 10 bases separated the two germline ends. Germline lookup yields CDR1 SGHDT and CDR2 YYEEEE. The CDR3 loop spans 14 amino acids. The CDR3 here is CASSSERITDTQYF. CDR3 DNA sequence: TGTGCCAGCAGCTCCGAGCGGATCACAGATACGCAGTATTTT.

The gene calls are TRBV19 and TRBJ2-7; 9 bases are shared with TRBD2. Trimming took 6 bases from V and 2 from J; bases not matched to a gene: 8. The CDR3 totals 15 residues. Per the germline V gene, CDR1 is LNHDA and CDR2 is SQIVND (reference sequence). The CDR3 region is CASRGPGLAPYEQYF. In nucleotides, the CDR3 is TGTGCCAGTAGAGGCCCGGGACTAGCACCCTACGAGCAGTACTTC. Full variable domain (outside the CDR3, taken from reference TRBV19 and TRBJ2-7): DGGITQSPKYLFRKEGQNVTLSCEQNLNHDAMYWYRQDPGQGLRLIYYSQIVNDFQKGDIAEGYSVSREKKESFPLTVTSAQKNPTAFYLCASRGPGLAPYEQYFGPGTRLTVT.

V is TRBV28 and J is TRBJ1-6; 7 bases map to TRBD1. CDR1 is MDHEN, CDR2 SYDVKM, per germline. The CDR3 has 14 residues. V lost 4 bases, J lost 7 bases, and 4 bases stayed unmatched. For the CDR3, the DNA is TGTGCCAGCAGTTCCGGGACAGCCAATTCACCCCTCCACTTT. Its translation: CASSSGTANSPLHF. Variable domain in full (rest from reference TRBV28 and TRBJ1-6): DVKVTQSSRYLVKRTGEKVFLECVQDMDHENMFWYRQDPGLGLRLIYFSYDVKMKEKGDIPEGYSVSREKKERFSLILESASTNQTSMYLCASSSGTANSPLHFGNGTRLTVT.

This rearrangement joins TRBV28 to TRBJ2-1; the match to TRBD2 covers 8 bases. The trim removed 4 bases at V and 6 bases at J, leaving 8 bases unmatched. The germline V gene has CDR1 MDHEN and CDR2 SYDVKM. CDR3 length equals 15 residues. Here the CDR3 reads CASSSGTRGVNEQFF. The CDR3 DNA reads as TGTGCCAGCAGTTCGGGGACTAGGGGAGTCAATGAGCAGTTCTTC.

The chain has TRBV6-5 and TRBJ2-3; 7 bases align to TRBD2. Looked up from germline, CDR1 is MNHEY and CDR2 is SVGAGI. This CDR3 comprises 12 residues. V was pared by 8 bases and J by 8 bases, with 7 bases of the junction left unmatched. This CDR3 is CASRVGEGTQYF. The CDR3 nucleotides are TGTGCCAGCCGGGTTGGGGAGGGTACGCAGTATTTT.